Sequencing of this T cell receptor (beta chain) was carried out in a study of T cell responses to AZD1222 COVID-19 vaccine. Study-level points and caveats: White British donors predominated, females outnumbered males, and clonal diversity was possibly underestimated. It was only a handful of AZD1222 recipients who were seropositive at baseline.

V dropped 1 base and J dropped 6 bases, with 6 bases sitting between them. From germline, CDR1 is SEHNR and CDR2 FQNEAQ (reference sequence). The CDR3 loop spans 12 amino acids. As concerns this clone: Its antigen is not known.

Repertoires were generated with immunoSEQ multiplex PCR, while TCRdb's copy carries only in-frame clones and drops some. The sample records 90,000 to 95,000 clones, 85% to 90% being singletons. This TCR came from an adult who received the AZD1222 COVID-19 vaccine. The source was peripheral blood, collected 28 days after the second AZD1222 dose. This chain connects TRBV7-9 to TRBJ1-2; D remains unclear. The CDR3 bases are TGTGCCAGCAGCTTAGACATCAATGGCTACACCTTC. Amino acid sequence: CASSLDINGYTF.